Below are 22 T cell receptor beta chains sequenced from a single sample in a study of shared clonotypes between healthy human individuals. In the naive CD8 group, cells lacked CD45RO and were positively selected for CCR7, so terminally differentiated effector memory CD45RA+ cells were left out. Sequencing used immunoSEQ multiplex PCR; TCRdb keeps in-frame clones, though not all of them. The sample yields approximately 1.9 million clones, around 93% seen once. Sequencing was carried out using naive CD8+ T cells from PBMCs. The receptors come from a man aged 18 to 29 in good health. Some clones in this sample may be carry-over from other donors' samples.

The V gene is TRBV7-9, the J gene TRBJ2-3, with TRBD2 identical over 9 bases. The CDR3 is made up of 16 amino acids. The germline CDR1 and CDR2 sequences are SEHNR and FQNEAQ (reference sequence). V lost 4 bases and J lost 4; bases outside the gene matches: 9. CDR3 residues: CASSSRAGGPPDTQYF. The CDR3 DNA follows: TGTGCCAGCAGCTCACGGGCGGGAGGGCCACCAGATACGCAGTATTTT.

The rearrangement uses TRBV25-1 and TRBJ1-1; a possible D gene is TRBD1 (5 bases). The V gene's germline CDR1 is MGHDK and CDR2 SYGVNS. The CDR3 is 13 amino acids. Trimming shortened V by 7 bases and J by 4 bases, and 13 bases separated the two germline ends. CDR3 nucleotide sequence: TGTGCCAGCACCCCGGGGGGGGGCACTGAAGCTTTCTTT. It codes for CASTPGGGTEAFF.

This chain links TRBV7-6 with TRBJ2-1; D unclear. Germline loops: CDR1 SGHVS, CDR2 FNYEAQ. The CDR3 is made up of 14 amino acids. V dropped 5 bases and J dropped 6 bases, with 14 bases sitting between them. CDR3 residues: CASSLRTLSNEQFF. CDR3 sequence (DNA): TGTGCCAGCAGCCTTCGTACTCTGAGCAATGAGCAGTTCTTC.

A remark on this clone: Other nucleotide sequences from this sample produce the same CDR3. This sequence joins TRBV29-1 and TRBJ2-7, with 8 bases lining up with TRBD1. Germline CDR1 SQVTM, CDR2 ANQGSEA. This CDR3 has 13 residues. The J segment lost 2 bases and the V segment lost 4 bases, leaving 4 bases of the junction unmatched. The CDR3 sequence: CSVAGTGPYEQYF. CDR3 in DNA: TGCAGCGTTGCAGGGACAGGTCCCTACGAGCAGTACTTC.

The CDR3 region is CASSRAPRDTGELFF. DNA of the CDR3: TGTGCCAGTAGTCGGGCACCCCGGGACACCGGGGAGCTGTTTTTT. The chain joins TRBV19 to TRBJ2-2; D not resolved. Germline loops: CDR1 LNHDA, CDR2 SQIVND (reference sequence). The V and J ends lost 5 bases and 3 bases respectively, with 13 bases between them. The CDR3 sequence is 15 residues long.

The rearrangement joins TRBV9 to TRBJ1-1; 7 bases are shared with TRBD1. J gave up 2 bases and V 0 bases, and 4 bases lay outside the gene matches. Per germline, CDR1 SGDLS and CDR2 YYNGEE. This CDR3 has 15 residues. The CDR3 is CASSVERGLNTEAFF. The CDR3 coding sequence is TGTGCCAGCAGCGTAGAAAGGGGGCTAAACACTGAAGCTTTCTTT. The full variable domain, rest sourced from reference TRBV9 and TRBJ1-1, is DSGVTQTPKHLITATGQRVTLRCSPRSGDLSVYWYQQSLDQGLQFLIQYYNGEERAKGNILERFSAQQFPDLHSELNLSSLELGDSALYFCASSVERGLNTEAFFGQGTRLTVV.

This rearrangement joins TRBV19 to TRBJ2-7; possible D gene TRBD1, 6 bases. The CDR3 is 15 amino acids. V was pared by 0 bases and J by 3 bases, with 12 bases between. Germline CDR1 is LNHDA and CDR2 is SQIVND (reference sequence). The CDR3 sequence: CASSIDQGLRYEQYF. DNA for the CDR3: TGTGCCAGTAGTATAGATCAGGGGCTTCGCTACGAGCAGTACTTC.

The chain couples TRBV30 to TRBJ2-1; TRBD2 matches at 15 bases. The V and J ends lost 3 bases and 0 bases, in that order; junction bases with no gene match: 3. This CDR3 spans 17 amino acids. Per the germline V gene, CDR1 is GTSNPN and CDR2 is SVGIG (reference sequence). The CDR3 region has the DNA TGTGCCTGGAGGGGGACTAGCGGGAGGAGCTCCTACAATGAGCAGTTCTTC. This gives the protein CAWRGTSGRSSYNEQFF.

This chain connects TRBV4-1 to TRBJ1-2; 7 bases line up with TRBD1. The CDR3 runs to 19 residues. Per germline, CDR1 MGHRA and CDR2 YSYEKL. The junction had 17 bases not matched to a gene; V was cut back by 4 bases and J by 0 bases. The chain's CDR3 is CASSLSPPGQKVANYGYTF. The CDR3 bases are TGCGCCAGCAGCCTATCCCCCCCGGGACAGAAGGTTGCTAACTATGGCTACACCTTC.

The chain links TRBV5-6 to TRBJ2-7; no definite D call. Trimming removed 3 bases from V and 1 base from J, with 8 bases in between. The germline V gene has CDR1 SGHDT and CDR2 YYEEEE. CDR3 length: 13 amino acids. The CDR3 spells CASSSTNSYEQYF. The CDR3 bases are TGTGCCAGCAGCTCAACCAATTCCTACGAGCAGTACTTC.

This clone appeared a single time. This chain uses TRBV29-1 with TRBJ2-7; 11 bases match TRBD2. The germline CDR1 and CDR2 sequences are SQVTM and ANQGSEA. The J segment lost 3 bases and the V segment lost 6 bases, leaving 7 bases of the junction unmatched. The CDR3 has 14 residues. This chain's CDR3 is CSVKTSGVHYEQYF. CDR3 DNA: TGCAGCGTAAAGACTAGCGGGGTGCACTACGAGCAGTACTTC.

The chain carries TRBV6-1 and TRBJ1-1, with D tentatively TRBD1 (6 bases). V gave up 2 bases and J gave up 5 bases, with 18 bases separating them. This CDR3 spans 16 amino acids. CDR1 is MNHNS and CDR2 is SASEGT in the germline V gene. CDR3 sequence (DNA): TGTGCCAGCAGTGAACCTAGGACAGAGGGGAGGACTGAAGCTTTCTTT. Amino acids: CASSEPRTEGRTEAFF.

CDR3 DNA sequence: TGTGCCAGCAGTATCAGGTCTCTGGTGCGGACAGATACGCAGTATTTT. Translation: CASSIRSLVRTDTQYF. The chain combines TRBV28 with TRBJ2-3; D unclear. V was shortened by 5 bases and J by 3 bases, with 18 bases between the two germline ends. The V gene's germline CDR1 is MDHEN and CDR2 SYDVKM. The CDR3 contains 16 residues.

The chain is built from TRBV7-9 and TRBJ2-1, with D possibly matching TRBD2 (6 bases). This CDR3 is built from 13 residues. Germline values: CDR1 SEHNR, CDR2 FQNEAQ (reference sequence). V lost 5 bases to trimming and J lost 8 bases, with 13 bases between them. As DNA, the CDR3 is TGTGCCAGCAGCCCCCGGGACTGGGATGAGCAGTTCTTC. Translation gives CASSPRDWDEQFF. The full variable domain, its missing parts supplied by reference TRBV7-9 and TRBJ2-1, is DTGVSQNPRHKITKRGQNVTFRCDPISEHNRLYWYRQTLGQGPEFLTYFQNEAQLEKSRLLSDRFSAERPKGSFSTLEIQRTEQGDSAMYLCASSPRDWDEQFFGPGTRLTVL.

The CDR3 spells CASSQDWRSRGTDTQYF. The CDR3 nucleotides are TGCGCCAGCAGCCAAGATTGGCGGAGCAGGGGCACAGATACGCAGTATTTT. This chain uses TRBV4-3 with TRBJ2-3, with D perhaps matching TRBD1 (5 bases). The length of the CDR3 is 17 residues. V gave up 0 bases and J gave up 1 base, with 14 bases separating them. Per the germline V gene, CDR1 is LGHNA and CDR2 is YSLEER.

This chain links TRBV4-1 with TRBJ2-3, with a tentative D call TRBD2 (6 bases). V lost 2 bases, J lost 0 bases, and 6 bases lay in between. Germline V gives CDR1 MGHRA, CDR2 YSYEKL. This CDR3 has 14 residues. The CDR3 region has the DNA TGCGCCAGCAGCCAACTAGCGAGCACAGATACGCAGTATTTT. Translated, it gives CASSQLASTDTQYF.

This chain connects TRBV7-2 to TRBJ2-1, with a tentative D call TRBD2 (5 bases). Trimming took 5 bases from V and 0 from J, leaving 14 bases between them. The CDR3 is 16 amino acids. Per the germline V gene, CDR1 is SGHTA and CDR2 is FQGNSA. The CDR3 loop reads CASSPRLGSSYNEQFF. The CDR3 region has the DNA TGTGCCAGCAGCCCCCGGTTAGGGAGCTCCTACAATGAGCAGTTCTTC.

The chain joins TRBV6-5 to TRBJ2-3; unclear D gene. With 2 bases removed from V and 0 bases from J, the gap between germline ends came to 12 bases. The CDR3 is made up of 16 amino acids. The germline V gene encodes CDR1 MNHEY and CDR2 SVGAGI. CDR3 DNA: TGTGCCAGCAGTTACCTAGACGGTCCCAGCACAGATACGCAGTATTTT. Translated, it gives CASSYLDGPSTDTQYF.

The chain recombines TRBV5-1 with TRBJ1-1, with 8 bases lining up with TRBD1. Germline V gene data show CDR1 as SGHRS and CDR2 as YFSETQ. The CDR3 covers 14 residues. The ends lost 4 bases at V and 1 base at J; junction bases unmatched: 3. CDR3 coding DNA: TGCGCCAGCAGCAGGACAGGGTCGAACACTGAAGCTTTCTTT. Translated: CASSRTGSNTEAFF.

Concerning this clone: Distinct nucleotide sequences in the sample also encode this CDR3. The chain couples TRBV28 to TRBJ1-5, with 8 bases matching TRBD1. Germline V lookup: CDR1 MDHEN, CDR2 SYDVKM. This CDR3 spans 14 amino acids. Losses at the gene ends were 5 bases for V and 5 bases for J; bases not matched to a gene: 5. The CDR3 region is CASSLTGVYQPQHF. CDR3 bases: TGTGCCAGCAGTCTGACAGGGGTTTATCAGCCCCAGCATTTT.

The chain employs TRBV5-6 and TRBJ1-4; 12 nucleotides agree with TRBD1. The CDR3 extends over 18 amino acids. Germline CDR1 and CDR2: SGHDT and YYEEEE. V gave up 2 bases and J gave up 6 bases; unmatched junction bases: 11. The CDR3 DNA is TGTGCCAGCAGCTTTCATCGGGACAGGGGGCGCAAGGATGAAAAACTGTTTTTT. Translating gives CASSFHRDRGRKDEKLFF.

The CDR3 here is CASSHIAGETTYEQYF. The CDR3 nucleotides read TGTGCCAGCTCGCACATAGCGGGAGAGACAACCTACGAGCAGTACTTC. The genes are TRBV18 and TRBJ2-7, with 9 bases that match TRBD2. CDR1 KGHSH and CDR2 LQKENI come from the germline V gene. The CDR3 consists of 16 residues. V dropped 6 bases and J dropped 2; count of bases not matched to a gene: 11.